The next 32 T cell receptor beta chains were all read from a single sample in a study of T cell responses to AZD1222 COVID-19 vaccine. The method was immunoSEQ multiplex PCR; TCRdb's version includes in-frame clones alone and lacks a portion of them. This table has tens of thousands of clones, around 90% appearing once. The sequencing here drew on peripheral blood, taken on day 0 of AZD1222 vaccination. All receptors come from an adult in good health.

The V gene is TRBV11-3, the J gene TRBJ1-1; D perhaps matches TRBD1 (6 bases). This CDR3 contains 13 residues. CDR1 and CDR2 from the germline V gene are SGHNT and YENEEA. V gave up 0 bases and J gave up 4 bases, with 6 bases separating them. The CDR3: CASSLEQGTEAFF. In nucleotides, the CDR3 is TGTGCCAGCAGCTTAGAACAGGGCACTGAAGCTTTCTTT.

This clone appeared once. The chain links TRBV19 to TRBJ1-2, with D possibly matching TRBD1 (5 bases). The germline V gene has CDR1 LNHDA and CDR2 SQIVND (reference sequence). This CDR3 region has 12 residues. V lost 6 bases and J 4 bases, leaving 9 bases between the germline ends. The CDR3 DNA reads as TGTGCCAGTAGAGGGACGGCCTATGGCTACACCTTC. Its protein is CASRGTAYGYTF.

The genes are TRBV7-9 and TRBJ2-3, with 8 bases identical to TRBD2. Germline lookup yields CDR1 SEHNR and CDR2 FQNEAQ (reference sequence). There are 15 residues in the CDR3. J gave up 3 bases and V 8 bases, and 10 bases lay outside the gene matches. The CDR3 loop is CASALPGGATDTQYF. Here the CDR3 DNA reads TGTGCCAGCGCCCTTCCGGGGGGGGCAACAGATACGCAGTATTTT. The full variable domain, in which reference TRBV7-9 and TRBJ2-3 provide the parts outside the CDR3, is DTGVSQNPRHKITKRGQNVTFRCDPISEHNRLYWYRQTLGQGPEFLTYFQNEAQLEKSRLLSDRFSAERPKGSFSTLEIQRTEQGDSAMYLCASALPGGATDTQYFGPGTRLTVL.

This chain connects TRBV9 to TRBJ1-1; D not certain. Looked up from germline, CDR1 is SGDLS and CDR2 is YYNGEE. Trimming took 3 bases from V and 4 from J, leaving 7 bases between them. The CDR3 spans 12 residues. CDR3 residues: CASSGGGTEAFF. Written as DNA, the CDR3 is TGTGCCAGCAGCGGCGGCGGCACTGAAGCTTTCTTT.

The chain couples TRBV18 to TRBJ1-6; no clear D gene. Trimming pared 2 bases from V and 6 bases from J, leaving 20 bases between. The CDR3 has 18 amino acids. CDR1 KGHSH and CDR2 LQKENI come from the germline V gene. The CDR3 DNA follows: TGTGCCAGCTCACCAATGACCCCCCTTGACGGAGTTAATTCACCCCTCCACTTT. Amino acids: CASSPMTPLDGVNSPLHF.

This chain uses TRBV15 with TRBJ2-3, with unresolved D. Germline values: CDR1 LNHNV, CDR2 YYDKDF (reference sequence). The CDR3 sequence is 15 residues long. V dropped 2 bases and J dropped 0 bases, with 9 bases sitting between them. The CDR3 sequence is CATSRTRPSTDTQYF. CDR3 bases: TGTGCCACCAGCAGAACGAGACCTAGCACAGATACGCAGTATTTT. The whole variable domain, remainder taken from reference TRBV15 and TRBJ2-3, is DAMVIQNPRYQVTQFGKPVTLSCSQTLNHNVMYWYQQKSSQAPKLLFHYYDKDFNNEADTPDNFQSRRPNTSFCFLDIRSPGLGDTAMYLCATSRTRPSTDTQYFGPGTRLTVL.

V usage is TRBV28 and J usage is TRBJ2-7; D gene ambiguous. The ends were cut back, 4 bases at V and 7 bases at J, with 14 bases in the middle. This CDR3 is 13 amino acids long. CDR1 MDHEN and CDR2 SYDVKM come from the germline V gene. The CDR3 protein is CASSSTPVWEQYF. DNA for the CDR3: TGTGCCAGCAGTTCAACTCCTGTCTGGGAGCAGTACTTC.

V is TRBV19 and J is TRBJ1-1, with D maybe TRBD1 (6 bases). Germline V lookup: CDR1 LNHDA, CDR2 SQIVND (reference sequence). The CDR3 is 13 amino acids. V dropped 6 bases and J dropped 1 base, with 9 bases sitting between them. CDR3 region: CASSKTGNTEAFF. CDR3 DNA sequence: TGTGCCAGTAGCAAGACAGGGAACACTGAAGCTTTCTTT.

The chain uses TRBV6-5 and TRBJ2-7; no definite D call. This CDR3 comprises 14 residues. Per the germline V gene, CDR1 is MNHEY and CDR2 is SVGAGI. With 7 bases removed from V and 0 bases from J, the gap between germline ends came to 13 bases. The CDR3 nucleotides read TGTGCCAGCAAGGGCAGACCTAGCTCCTACGAGCAGTACTTC. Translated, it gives CASKGRPSSYEQYF.

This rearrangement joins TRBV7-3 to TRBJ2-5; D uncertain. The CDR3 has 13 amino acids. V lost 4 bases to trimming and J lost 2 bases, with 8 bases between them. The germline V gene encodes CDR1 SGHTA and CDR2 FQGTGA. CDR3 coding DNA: TGTGCCAGCAGCTCGATCTCTCAAGAGACCCAGTACTTC. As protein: CASSSISQETQYF.

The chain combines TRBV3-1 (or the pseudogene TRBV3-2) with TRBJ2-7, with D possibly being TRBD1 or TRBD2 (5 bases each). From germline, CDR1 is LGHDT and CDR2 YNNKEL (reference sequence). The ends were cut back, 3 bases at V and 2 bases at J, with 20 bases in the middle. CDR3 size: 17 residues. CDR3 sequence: CASSHPFNEGPAYEQYF. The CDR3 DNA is TGTGCCAGCAGCCACCCATTTAACGAGGGACCAGCCTACGAGCAGTACTTC.

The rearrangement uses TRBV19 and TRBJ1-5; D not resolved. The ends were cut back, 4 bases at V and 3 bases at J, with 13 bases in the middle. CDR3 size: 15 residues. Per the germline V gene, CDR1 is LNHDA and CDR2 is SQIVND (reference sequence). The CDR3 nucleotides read TGTGCCAGTAGTAGGGGAAAAGGGCTCAATCAGCCCCAGCATTTT. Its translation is CASSRGKGLNQPQHF.

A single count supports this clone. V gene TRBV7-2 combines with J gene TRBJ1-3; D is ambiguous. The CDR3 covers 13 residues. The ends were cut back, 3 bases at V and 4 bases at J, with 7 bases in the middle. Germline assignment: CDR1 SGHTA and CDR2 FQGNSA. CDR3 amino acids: CASSLERGNTIYF. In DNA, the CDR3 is TGTGCCAGCAGCTTGGAGAGAGGAAACACCATATATTTT.

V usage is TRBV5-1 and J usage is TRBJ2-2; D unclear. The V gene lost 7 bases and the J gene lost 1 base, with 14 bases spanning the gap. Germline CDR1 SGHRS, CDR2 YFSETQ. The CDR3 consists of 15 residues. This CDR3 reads CASSIGPGNTGELFF. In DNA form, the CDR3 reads TGCGCCAGCTCAATAGGGCCGGGGAACACCGGGGAGCTGTTTTTT.

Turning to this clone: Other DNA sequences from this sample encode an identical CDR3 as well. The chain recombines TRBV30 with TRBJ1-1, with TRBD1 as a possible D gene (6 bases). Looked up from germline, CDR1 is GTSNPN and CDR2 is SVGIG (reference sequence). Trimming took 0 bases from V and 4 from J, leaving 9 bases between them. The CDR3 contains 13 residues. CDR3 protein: CAWSVLGGTEAFF. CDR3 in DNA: TGTGCCTGGAGTGTACTAGGGGGCACTGAAGCTTTCTTT.

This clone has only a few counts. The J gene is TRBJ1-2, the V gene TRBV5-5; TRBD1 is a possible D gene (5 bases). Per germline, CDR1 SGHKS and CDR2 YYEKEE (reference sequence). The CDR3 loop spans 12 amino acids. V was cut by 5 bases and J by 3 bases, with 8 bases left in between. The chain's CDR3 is CASSRGDYGYTF. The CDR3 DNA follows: TGTGCCAGCAGTCGGGGGGACTATGGCTACACCTTC.

The CDR3 loop reads CSEPGGGNTIYF. CDR3 sequence (DNA): TGCAGCGAGCCGGGCGGAGGAAACACCATATATTTT. The chain has TRBV29-1 and TRBJ1-3; D not certain. V lost 7 bases, J lost 4 bases, and 11 bases lay in between. In germline, CDR1 is SQVTM, CDR2 ANQGSEA. The CDR3 loop spans 12 amino acids.

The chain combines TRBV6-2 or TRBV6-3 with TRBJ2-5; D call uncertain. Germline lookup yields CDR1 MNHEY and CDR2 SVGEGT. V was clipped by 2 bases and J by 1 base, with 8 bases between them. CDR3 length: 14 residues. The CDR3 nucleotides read TGTGCCAGCAGTTACGACGGACGCCAAGAGACCCAGTACTTC. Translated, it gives CASSYDGRQETQYF.

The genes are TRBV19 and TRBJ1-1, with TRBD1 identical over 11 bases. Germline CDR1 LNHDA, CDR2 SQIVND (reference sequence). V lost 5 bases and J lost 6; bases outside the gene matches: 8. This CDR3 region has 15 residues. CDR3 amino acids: CASSPGQGAMSEAFF. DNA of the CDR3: TGTGCCAGTAGTCCAGGACAGGGGGCAATGTCTGAAGCTTTCTTT.

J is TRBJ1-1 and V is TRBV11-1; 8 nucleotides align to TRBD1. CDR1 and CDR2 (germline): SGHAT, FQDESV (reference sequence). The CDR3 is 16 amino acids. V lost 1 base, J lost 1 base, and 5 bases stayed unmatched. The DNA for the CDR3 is TGTGCCAGCAGCTTAGTTGGACAGGGAAGGAACACTGAAGCTTTCTTT. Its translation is CASSLVGQGRNTEAFF.

CDR3 coding DNA: TGTGCCAGCAGACGTCGCCCCAGAATGAACACTGAAGCTTTCTTT. Residues: CASRRRPRMNTEAFF. The V and J genes are TRBV5-8 and TRBJ1-1; D is unclear. The CDR3 consists of 15 residues. V was pared by 5 bases and J by 0 bases, with 14 bases between. Germline CDR1 SGHTS, CDR2 YDEGEE.

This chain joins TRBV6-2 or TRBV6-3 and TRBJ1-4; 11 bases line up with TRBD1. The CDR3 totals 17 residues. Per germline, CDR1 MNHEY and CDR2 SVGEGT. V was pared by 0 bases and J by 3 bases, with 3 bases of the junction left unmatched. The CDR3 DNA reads TGTGCCAGCAGTTACTCGAAGGACAGGGGGCCTAATGAAAAACTGTTTTTT. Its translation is CASSYSKDRGPNEKLFF.

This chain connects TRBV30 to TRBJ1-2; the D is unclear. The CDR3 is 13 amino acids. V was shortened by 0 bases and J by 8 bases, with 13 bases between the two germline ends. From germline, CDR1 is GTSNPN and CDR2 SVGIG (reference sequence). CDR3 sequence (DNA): TGTGCCTGGAGTGTACAAACTCTACGGGGCTACACCTTC. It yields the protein CAWSVQTLRGYTF.

The CDR3 coding sequence is TGTGCCAGCAGTTTAGGGCCCCCAGGATCTGGAAACACCATATATTTT. Amino acids: CASSLGPPGSGNTIYF. V is TRBV27 and J is TRBJ1-3; D not certain. The CDR3 sequence is 16 residues long. The V gene lost 2 bases and the J gene lost 1 base, with 12 bases spanning the gap. Germline V gene data show CDR1 as MNHEY and CDR2 as SMNVEV (reference sequence).

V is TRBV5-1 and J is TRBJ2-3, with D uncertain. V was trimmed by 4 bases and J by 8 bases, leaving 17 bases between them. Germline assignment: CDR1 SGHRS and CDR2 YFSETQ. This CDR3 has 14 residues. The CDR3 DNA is TGCGCCAGCAGCGTTCACCCCACAACGTCTACGCAGTATTTT. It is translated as CASSVHPTTSTQYF. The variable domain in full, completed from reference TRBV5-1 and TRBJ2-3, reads KAGVTQTPRYLIKTRGQQVTLSCSPISGHRSVSWYQQTPGQGLQFLFEYFSETQRNKGNFPGRFSGRQFSNSRSEMNVSTLELGDSALYLCASSVHPTTSTQYFGPGTRLTVL.

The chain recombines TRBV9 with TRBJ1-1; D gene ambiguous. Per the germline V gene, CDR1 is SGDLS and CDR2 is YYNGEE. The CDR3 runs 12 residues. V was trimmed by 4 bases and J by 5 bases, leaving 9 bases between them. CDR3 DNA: TGTGCCAGCAGCCCTATGGGGACTGAAGCTTTCTTT. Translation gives CASSPMGTEAFF.

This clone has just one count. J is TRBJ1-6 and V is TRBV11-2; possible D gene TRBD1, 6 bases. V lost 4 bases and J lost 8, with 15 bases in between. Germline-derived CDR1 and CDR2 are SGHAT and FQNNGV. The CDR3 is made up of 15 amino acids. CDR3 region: CASSSAGQNHSPLHF. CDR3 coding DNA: TGTGCCAGCAGCTCTGCGGGACAAAACCATTCACCCCTCCACTTT. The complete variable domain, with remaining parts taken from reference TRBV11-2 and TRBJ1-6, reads EAGVAQSPRYKIIEKRQSVAFWCNPISGHATLYWYQQILGQGPKLLIQFQNNGVVDDSQLPKDRFSAERLKGVDSTLKIQPAKLEDSAVYLCASSSAGQNHSPLHFGNGTRLTVT.

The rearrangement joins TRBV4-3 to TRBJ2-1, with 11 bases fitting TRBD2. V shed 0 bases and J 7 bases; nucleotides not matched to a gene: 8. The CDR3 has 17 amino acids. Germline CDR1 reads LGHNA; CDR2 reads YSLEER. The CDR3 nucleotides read TGCGCCAGCAGCCAAGAAATTGCTAGCGGGGGGAGAAATGAGCAGTTCTTC. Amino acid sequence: CASSQEIASGGRNEQFF.

The CDR3 nucleotides read TGTGCCAGCAGCCAGGGTAATTCACCCCTCCACTTT. Encoded protein: CASSQGNSPLHF. The chain recombines TRBV2 with TRBJ1-6, with TRBD1 as a possible D gene (5 bases). Germline CDR1 is SNHLY and CDR2 is FYNNEI. The CDR3 extends over 12 amino acids. Trimming cost V 6 bases and J 6 bases, with 6 bases left between them.

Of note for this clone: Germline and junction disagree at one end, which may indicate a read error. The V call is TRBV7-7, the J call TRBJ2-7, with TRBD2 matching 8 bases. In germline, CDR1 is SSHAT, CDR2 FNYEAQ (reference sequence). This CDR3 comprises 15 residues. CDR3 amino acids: CASRPPGLDPSEQYF. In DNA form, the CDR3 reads TGTGCTAGCAGACCTCCGGGACTAGATCCCTCCGAGCAGTACTTC.

The CDR3, as DNA: TGTGCCAGCTCACCCGGGACAGGTGGGCTCTACGAGCAGTACTTC. Protein product: CASSPGTGGLYEQYF. The chain has TRBV18 and TRBJ2-7; 8 bases agree with TRBD1. The CDR3 sequence is 15 residues long. V was pared by 3 bases and J by 3 bases, with 7 bases of the junction left unmatched. The V gene's germline CDR1 is KGHSH and CDR2 LQKENI.

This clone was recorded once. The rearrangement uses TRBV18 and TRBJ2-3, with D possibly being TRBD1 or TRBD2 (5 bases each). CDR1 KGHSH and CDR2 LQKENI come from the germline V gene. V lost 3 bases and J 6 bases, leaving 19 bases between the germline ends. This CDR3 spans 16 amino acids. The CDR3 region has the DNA TGTGCCAGCTCACCCGGAAAGAGGGGCCGGTCTGATACGCAGTATTTT. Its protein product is CASSPGKRGRSDTQYF. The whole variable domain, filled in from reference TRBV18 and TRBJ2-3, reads NAGVMQNPRHLVRRRGQEARLRCSPMKGHSHVYWYRQLPEEGLKFMVYLQKENIIDESGMPKERFSAEFPKEGPSILRIQQVVRGDSAAYFCASSPGKRGRSDTQYFGPGTRLTVL.